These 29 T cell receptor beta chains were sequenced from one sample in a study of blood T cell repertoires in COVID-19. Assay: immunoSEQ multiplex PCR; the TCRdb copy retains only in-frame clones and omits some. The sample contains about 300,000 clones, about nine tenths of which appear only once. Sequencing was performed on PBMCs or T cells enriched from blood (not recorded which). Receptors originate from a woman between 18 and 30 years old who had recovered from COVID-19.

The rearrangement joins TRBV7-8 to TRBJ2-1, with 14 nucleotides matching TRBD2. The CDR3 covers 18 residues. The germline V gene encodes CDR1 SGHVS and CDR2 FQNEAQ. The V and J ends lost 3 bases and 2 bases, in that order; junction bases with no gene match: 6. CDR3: CASSFLGTSGSPYNEQFF. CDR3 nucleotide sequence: TGTGCCAGCAGCTTTCTCGGGACTAGCGGGAGCCCCTACAATGAGCAGTTCTTC.

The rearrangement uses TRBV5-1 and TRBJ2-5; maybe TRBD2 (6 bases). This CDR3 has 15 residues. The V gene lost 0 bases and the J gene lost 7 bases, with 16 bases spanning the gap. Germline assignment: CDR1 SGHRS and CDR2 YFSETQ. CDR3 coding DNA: TGCGCCAGCAGCTTGGAGTTTGGGACGGAGGGGACCCAGTACTTC. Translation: CASSLEFGTEGTQYF.

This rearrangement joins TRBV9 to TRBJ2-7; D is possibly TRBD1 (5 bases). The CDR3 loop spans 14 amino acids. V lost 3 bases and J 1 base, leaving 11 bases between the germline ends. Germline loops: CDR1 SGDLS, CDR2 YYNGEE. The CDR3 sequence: CASSGADSSYEQYF. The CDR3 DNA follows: TGTGCCAGCAGCGGGGCAGACAGTTCCTACGAGCAGTACTTC.

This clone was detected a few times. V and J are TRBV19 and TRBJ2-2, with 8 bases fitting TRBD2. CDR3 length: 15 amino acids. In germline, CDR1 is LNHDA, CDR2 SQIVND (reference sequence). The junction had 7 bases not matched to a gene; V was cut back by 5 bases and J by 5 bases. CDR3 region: CASSQAGGRTGELFF. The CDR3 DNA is TGTGCCAGTAGTCAGGCGGGAGGCCGTACCGGGGAGCTGTTTTTT.

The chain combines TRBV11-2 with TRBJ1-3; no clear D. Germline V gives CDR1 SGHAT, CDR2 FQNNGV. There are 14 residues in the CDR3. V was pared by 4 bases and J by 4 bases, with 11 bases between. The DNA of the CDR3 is TGTGCCAGCAGCTACTCAGGCGTGGGAAACACCATATATTTT. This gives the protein CASSYSGVGNTIYF.

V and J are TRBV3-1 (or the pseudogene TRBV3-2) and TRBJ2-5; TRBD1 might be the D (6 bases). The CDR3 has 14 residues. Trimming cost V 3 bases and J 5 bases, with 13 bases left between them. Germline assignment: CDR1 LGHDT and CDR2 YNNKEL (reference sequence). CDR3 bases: TGTGCCAGCAGCCAGCGACAGGTTCTCGAGACCCAGTACTTC. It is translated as CASSQRQVLETQYF.

The CDR3 reads CASSLLSGNTIYF. CDR3 in DNA: TGTGCCAGCAGTTTATTATCTGGAAACACCATATATTTT. This chain uses TRBV28 with TRBJ1-3, with D unresolved. Germline lookup yields CDR1 MDHEN and CDR2 SYDVKM. The CDR3 runs 13 residues. Deletions cut 1 base from V and 1 base from J, with 2 bases between.

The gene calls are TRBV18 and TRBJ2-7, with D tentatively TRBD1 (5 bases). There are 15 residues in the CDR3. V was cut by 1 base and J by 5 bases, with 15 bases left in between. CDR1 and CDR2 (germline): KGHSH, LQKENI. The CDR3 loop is CASSPQTDVVHEQYF. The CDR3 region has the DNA TGTGCCAGCTCACCACAGACAGATGTAGTGCACGAGCAGTACTTC.

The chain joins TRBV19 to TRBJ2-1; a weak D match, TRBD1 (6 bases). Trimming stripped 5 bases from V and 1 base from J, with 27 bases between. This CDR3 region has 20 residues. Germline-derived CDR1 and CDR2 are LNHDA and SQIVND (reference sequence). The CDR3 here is CASSPSLGRGTTVSYNEQFF. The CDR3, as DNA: TGTGCCAGTAGTCCCTCCCTTGGCAGGGGTACCACCGTATCCTACAATGAGCAGTTCTTC.

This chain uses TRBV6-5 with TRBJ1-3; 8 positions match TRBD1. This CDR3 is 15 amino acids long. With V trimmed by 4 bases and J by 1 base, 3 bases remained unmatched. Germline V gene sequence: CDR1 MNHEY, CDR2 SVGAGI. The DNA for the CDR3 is TGTGCCAGCAGTTCTACAGGGGGATCTGGAAACACCATATATTTT. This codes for CASSSTGGSGNTIYF.

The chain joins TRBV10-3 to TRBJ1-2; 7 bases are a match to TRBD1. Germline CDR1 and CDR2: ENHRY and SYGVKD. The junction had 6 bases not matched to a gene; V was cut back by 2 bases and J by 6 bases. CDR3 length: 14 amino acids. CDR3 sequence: CAISETNTGDGYTF. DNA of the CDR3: TGTGCCATCAGTGAGACAAACACAGGGGATGGCTACACCTTC.

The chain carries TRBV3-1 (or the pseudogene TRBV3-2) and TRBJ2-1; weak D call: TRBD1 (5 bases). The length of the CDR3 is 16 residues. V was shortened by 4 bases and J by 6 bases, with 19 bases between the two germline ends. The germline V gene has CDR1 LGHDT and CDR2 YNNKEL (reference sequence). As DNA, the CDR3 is TGTGCCAGCAGCCTTCATGCCCAGGGATCCGGCAATGAGCAGTTCTTC. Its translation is CASSLHAQGSGNEQFF.

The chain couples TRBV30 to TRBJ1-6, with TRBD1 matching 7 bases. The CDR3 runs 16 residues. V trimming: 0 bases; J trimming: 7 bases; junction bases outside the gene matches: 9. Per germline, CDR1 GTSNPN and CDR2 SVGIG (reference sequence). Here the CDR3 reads CAWSVLGTARNSPLHF. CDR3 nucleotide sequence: TGTGCCTGGAGTGTACTGGGGACAGCTCGGAATTCACCCCTCCACTTT.

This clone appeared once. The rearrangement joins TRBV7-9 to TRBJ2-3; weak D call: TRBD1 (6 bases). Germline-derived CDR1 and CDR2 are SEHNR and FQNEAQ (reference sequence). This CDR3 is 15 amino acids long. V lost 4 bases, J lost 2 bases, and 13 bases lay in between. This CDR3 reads CASSYGTIPTDTQYF. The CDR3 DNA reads TGTGCCAGCAGCTACGGGACAATACCCACAGATACGCAGTATTTT.

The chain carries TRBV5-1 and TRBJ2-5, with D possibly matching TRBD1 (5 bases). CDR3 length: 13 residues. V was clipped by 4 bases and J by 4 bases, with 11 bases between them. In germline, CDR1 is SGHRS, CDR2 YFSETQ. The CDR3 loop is CASSAGFGETQYF. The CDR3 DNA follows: TGCGCCAGCAGCGCAGGGTTTGGAGAGACCCAGTACTTC.

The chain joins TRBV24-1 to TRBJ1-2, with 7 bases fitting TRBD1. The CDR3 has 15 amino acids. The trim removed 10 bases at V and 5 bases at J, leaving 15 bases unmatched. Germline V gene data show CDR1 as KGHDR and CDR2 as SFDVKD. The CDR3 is CATSRGTAGVYGYTF. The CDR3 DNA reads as TGTGCCACTTCTAGAGGGACAGCAGGGGTTTATGGCTACACCTTC.

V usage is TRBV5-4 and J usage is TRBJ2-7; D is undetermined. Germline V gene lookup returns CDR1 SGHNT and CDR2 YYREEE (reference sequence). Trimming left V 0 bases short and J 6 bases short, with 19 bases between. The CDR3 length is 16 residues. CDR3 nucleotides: TGTGCCAGCAGCTTGGGTTCTTTAGCCCTACCCAGCGAGCAGTACTTC. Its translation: CASSLGSLALPSEQYF.

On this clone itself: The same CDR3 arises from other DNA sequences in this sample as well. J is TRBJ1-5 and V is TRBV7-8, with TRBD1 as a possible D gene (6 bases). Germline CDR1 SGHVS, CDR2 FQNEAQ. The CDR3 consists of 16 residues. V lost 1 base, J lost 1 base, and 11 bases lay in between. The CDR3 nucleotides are TGTGCCAGCAGCTTAGTAGGGGGGGCCAGCAATCAGCCCCAGCATTTT. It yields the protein CASSLVGGASNQPQHF.

The CDR3, as DNA: TGTGCCAGCAGCTTGAGACTAGCCGGAGGGAAAGATACGCAGTATTTT. It translates to CASSLRLAGGKDTQYF. The chain is built from TRBV5-8 and TRBJ2-3; 7 bases are a match to TRBD2. Unmatched junction bases numbered 10, after V lost 1 base and J lost 5 bases. CDR1 and CDR2 from the germline V gene are SGHTS and YDEGEE. The CDR3 spans 16 residues. The entire variable domain, with the rest obtained from reference TRBV5-8 and TRBJ2-3, is as follows: EAGVTQSPTHLIKTRGQQATLRCSPISGHTSVYWYQQALGLGLQFLLWYDEGEERNRGNFPPRFSGRQFPNYSSELNVNALELEDSALYLCASSLRLAGGKDTQYFGPGTRLTVL.

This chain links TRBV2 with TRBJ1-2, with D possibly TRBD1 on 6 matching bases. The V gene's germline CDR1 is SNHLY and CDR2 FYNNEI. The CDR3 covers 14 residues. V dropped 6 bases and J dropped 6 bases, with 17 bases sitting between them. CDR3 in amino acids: CASREDSPLHGYTF. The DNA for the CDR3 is TGTGCCAGCAGGGAGGACAGCCCGCTCCATGGCTACACCTTC.

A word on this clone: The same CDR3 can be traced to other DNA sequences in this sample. The CDR3 DNA reads as TGCAGCGTTGGGCGCGGGGGGGGCCAAGAGACCCAGTACTTC. Its translation: CSVGRGGGQETQYF. The J gene is TRBJ2-5, the V gene TRBV29-1; 9 bases map to TRBD2. The ends lost 4 bases at V and 1 base at J; junction bases unmatched: 4. This CDR3 spans 14 amino acids. The V gene's germline CDR1 is SQVTM and CDR2 ANQGSEA.

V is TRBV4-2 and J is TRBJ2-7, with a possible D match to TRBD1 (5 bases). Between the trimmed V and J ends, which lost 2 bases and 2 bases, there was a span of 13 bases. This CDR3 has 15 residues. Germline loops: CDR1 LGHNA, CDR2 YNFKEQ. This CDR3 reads CASSQPQGGAYEQYF. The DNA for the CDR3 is TGTGCCAGCAGCCAACCCCAGGGCGGAGCCTACGAGCAGTACTTC.

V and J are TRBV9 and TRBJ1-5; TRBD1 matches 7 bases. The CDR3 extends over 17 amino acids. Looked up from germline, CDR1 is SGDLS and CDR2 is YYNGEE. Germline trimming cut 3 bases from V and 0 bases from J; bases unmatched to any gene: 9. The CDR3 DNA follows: TGTGCCAGCAGCGCCCTTCCCTGGGACAGTAGCAATCAGCCCCAGCATTTT. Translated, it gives CASSALPWDSSNQPQHF. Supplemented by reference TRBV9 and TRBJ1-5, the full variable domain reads DSGVTQTPKHLITATGQRVTLRCSPRSGDLSVYWYQQSLDQGLQFLIQYYNGEERAKGNILERFSAQQFPDLHSELNLSSLELGDSALYFCASSALPWDSSNQPQHFGDGTRLSIL.

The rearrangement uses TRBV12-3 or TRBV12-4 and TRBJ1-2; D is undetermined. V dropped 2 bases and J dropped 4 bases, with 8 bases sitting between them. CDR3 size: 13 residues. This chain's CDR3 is CASSLWASYGYTF. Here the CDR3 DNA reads TGTGCCAGCAGTTTATGGGCCTCCTATGGCTACACCTTC.

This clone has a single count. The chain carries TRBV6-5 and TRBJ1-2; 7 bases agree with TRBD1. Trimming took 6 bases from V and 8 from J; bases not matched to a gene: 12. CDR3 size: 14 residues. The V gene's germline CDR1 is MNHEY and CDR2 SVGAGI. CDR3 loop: CASRTGNGVEGYTF. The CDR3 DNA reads TGTGCCAGCAGGACAGGGAACGGGGTGGAAGGCTACACCTTC.

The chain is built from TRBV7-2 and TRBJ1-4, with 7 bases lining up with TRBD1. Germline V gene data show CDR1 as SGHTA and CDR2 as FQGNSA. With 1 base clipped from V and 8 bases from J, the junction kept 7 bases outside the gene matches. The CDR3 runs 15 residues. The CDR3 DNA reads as TGTGCCAGCAGCTTAGAGGAGGGGGCGAGCGAAAAACTGTTTTTT. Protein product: CASSLEEGASEKLFF.

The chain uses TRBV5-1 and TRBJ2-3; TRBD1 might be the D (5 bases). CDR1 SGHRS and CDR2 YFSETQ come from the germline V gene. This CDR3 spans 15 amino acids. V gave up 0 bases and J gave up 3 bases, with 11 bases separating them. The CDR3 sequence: CASSLEGRRTDTQYF. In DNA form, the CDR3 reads TGCGCCAGCAGCTTGGAGGGGCGCAGGACAGATACGCAGTATTTT.

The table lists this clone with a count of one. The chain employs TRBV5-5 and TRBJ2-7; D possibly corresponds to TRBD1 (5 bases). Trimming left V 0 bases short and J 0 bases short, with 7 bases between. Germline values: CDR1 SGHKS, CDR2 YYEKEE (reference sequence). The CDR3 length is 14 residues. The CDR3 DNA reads TGTGCCAGCAGCTTGGCCCAGGGCTCCTACGAGCAGTACTTC. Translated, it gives CASSLAQGSYEQYF.

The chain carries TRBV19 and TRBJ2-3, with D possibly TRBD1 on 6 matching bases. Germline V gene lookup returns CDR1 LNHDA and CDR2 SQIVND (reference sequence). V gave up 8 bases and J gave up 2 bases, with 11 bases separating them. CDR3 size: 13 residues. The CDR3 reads CASSQGTTDTQYF. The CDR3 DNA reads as TGTGCCAGTTCCCAGGGGACCACAGATACGCAGTATTTT.